This T cell receptor beta chain appears in the sequencing data of a study of blood T cells in healthy people across ages. Isolated PBMCs totaled at least 7 million in each sample. J gave up 11 bases and V 5 bases, and 12 bases lay outside the gene matches. There are 15 residues in the CDR3. With a J-beta primer mix and a sample-barcoded 5' primer, a second PCR ran roughly 7 to 11 cycles. Unique molecular identifiers of 12 random nucleotides labeled each cDNA. TCRdb redid the calling of the 5' RACE reads with MiXCR, one entry per CDR3 protein. The sample lists hundreds of thousands of distinct CDR3 sequences, approximately 30% occurring once. This clonotype was detected a few times.

Sequences were obtained from blood. The rearrangement joins TRBV12-3 or TRBV12-4 to TRBJ2-3; 11 positions agree with TRBD2. The clonotype originates from a woman older than 75 in good health. The CDR3: CASSRSGGAGEVQYF. CDR3 sequence (DNA): TGTGCCAGCAGTCGTAGCGGGGGGGCCGGGGAGGTGCAGTATTTT.